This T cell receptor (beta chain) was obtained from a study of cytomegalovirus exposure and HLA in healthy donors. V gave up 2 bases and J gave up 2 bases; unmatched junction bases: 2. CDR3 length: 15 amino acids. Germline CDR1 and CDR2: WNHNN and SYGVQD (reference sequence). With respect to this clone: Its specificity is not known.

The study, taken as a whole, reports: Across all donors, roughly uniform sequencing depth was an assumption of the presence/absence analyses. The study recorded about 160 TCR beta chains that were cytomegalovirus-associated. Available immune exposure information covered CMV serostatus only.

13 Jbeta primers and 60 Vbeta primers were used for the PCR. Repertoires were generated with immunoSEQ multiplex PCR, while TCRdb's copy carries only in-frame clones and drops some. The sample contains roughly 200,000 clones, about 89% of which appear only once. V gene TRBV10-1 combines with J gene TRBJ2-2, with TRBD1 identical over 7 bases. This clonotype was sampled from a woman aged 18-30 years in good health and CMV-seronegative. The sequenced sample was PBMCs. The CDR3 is CASSEDRANTGELFF. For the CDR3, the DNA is TGCGCCAGCAGTGAGGACAGGGCAAACACCGGGGAGCTGTTTTTT.